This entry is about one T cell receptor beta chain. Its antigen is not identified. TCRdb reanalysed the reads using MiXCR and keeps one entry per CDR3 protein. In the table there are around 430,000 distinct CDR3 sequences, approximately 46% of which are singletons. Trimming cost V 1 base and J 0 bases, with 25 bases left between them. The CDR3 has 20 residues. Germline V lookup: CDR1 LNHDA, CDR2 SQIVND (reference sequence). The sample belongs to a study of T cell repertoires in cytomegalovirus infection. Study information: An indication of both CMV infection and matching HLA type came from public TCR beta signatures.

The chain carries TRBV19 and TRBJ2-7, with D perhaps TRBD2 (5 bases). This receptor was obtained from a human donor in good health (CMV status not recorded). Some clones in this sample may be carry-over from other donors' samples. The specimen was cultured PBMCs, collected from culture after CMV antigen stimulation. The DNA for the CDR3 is TGTGCCAGTAGTATAGGTAAAGAGGGCATCGAACCAAGGGCCTCCTACGAGCAGTACTTC. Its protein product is CASSIGKEGIEPRASYEQYF.